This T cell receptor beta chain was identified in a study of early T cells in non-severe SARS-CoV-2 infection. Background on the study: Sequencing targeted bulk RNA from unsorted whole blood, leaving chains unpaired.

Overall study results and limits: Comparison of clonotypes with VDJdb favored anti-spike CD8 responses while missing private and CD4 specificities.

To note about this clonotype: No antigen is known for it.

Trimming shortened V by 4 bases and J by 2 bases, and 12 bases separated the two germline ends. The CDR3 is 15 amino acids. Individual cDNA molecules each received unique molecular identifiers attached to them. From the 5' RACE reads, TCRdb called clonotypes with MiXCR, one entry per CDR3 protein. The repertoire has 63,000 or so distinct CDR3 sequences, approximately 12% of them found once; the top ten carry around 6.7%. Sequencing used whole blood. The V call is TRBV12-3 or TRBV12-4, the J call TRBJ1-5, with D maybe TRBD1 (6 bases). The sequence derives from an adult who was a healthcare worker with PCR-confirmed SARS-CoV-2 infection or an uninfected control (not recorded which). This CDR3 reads CASSWTARGNQPQHF. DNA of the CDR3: TGTGCCAGCAGTTGGACAGCCAGGGGCAATCAGCCCCAGCATTTT.